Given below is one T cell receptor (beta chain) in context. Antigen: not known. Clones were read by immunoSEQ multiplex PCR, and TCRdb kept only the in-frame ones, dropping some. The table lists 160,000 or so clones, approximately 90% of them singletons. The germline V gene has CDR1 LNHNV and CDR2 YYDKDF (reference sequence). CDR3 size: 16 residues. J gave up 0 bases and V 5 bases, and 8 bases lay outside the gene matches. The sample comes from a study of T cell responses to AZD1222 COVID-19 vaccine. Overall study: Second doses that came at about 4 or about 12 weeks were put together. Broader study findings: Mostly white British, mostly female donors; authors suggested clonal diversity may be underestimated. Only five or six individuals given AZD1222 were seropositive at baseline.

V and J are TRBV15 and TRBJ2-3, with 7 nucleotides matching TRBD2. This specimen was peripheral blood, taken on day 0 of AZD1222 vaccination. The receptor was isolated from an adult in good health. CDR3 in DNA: TGTGCCACCAGCGGAAGCGCGGGAGCAAGCACAGATACGCAGTATTTT. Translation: CATSGSAGASTDTQYF.